This TCR beta chain was obtained from a study of PD-1 blockade in classical Hodgkin lymphoma. Notes on the study in general: Baseline TCR diversity was reportedly lower in newly diagnosed patients than in healthy donors. It was reported as lower still in relapsed/refractory patients. Newly diagnosed patients had diversity similar to the baseline diversity of complete responders.

The CDR3 spans 14 residues. CDR1 is KGHSH and CDR2 is LQKENI in the germline V gene. V gave up 2 bases and J gave up 7 bases, with 11 bases separating them. Each of the patients experienced relapse following autologous stem cell transplantation, and their brentuximab vedotin exposure differed. Using immunoSEQ multiplex PCR, the repertoire was profiled, and TCRdb retains in-frame clones only, with some absent. The table has about 150,000 clones, about 78% seen once. About this clone itself: Its antigen remains unknown.

This sequence joins TRBV18 and TRBJ1-4, with no clear D. This clonotype originated in a human donor with classical Hodgkin lymphoma. The sample here was peripheral blood mononuclear cells (PBMCs), taken before the second cycle of nivolumab. The CDR3 sequence is CASSPKSLIEKLFF. DNA of the CDR3: TGTGCCAGCTCACCAAAAAGCCTTATTGAAAAACTGTTTTTT.